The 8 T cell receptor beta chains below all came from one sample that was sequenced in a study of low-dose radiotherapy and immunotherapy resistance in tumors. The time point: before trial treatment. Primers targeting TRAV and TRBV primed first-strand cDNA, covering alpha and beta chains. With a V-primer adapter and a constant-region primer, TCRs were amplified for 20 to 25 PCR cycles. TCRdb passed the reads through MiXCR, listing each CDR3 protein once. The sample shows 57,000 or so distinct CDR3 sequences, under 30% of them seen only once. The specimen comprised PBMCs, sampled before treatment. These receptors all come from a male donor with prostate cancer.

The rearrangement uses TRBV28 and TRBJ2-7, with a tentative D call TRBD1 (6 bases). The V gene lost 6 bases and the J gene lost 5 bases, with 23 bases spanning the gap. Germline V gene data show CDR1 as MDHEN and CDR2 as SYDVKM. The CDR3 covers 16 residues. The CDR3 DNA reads TGTGCCAGCAGCCCACCCGTCGGGACACTAATCGACGAGCAGTACTTC. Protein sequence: CASSPPVGTLIDEQYF.

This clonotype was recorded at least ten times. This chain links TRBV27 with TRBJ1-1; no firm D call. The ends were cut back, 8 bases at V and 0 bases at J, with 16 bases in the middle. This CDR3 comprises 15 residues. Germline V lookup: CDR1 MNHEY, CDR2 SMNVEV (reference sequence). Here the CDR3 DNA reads TGTGCCAGCGCCCTGTCCCGGGTCTTGAACACTGAAGCTTTCTTT. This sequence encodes CASALSRVLNTEAFF.

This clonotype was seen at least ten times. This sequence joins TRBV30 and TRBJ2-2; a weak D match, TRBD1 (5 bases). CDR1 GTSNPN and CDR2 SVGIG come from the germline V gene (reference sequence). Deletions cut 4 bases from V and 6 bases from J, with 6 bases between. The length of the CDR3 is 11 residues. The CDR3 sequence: CAWKGAGELFF. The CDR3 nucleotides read TGTGCCTGGAAAGGGGCCGGGGAGCTGTTTTTT.

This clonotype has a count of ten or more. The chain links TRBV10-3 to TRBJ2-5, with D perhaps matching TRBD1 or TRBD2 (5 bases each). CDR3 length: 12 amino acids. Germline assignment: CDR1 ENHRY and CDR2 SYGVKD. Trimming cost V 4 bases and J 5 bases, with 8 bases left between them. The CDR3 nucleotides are TGTGCCATCAGTGGTGGGGGTGAGACCCAGTACTTC. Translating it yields CAISGGGETQYF.

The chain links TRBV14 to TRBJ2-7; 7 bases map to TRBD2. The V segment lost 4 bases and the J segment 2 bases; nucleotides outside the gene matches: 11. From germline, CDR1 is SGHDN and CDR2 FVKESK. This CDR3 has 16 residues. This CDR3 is CASSPRGEVFPYEQYF. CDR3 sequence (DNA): TGTGCCAGCAGCCCTCGGGGGGAAGTTTTCCCCTACGAGCAGTACTTC. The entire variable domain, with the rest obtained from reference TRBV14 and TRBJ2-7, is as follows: EAGVTQFPSHSVIEKGQTVTLRCDPISGHDNLYWYRRVMGKEIKFLLHFVKESKQDESGMPNNRFLAERTGGTYSTLKVQPAELEDSGVYFCASSPRGEVFPYEQYFGPGTRLTVT.

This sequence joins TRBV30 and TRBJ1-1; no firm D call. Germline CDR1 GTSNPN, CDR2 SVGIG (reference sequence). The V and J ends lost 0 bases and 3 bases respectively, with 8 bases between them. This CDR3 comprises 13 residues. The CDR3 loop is CAWSVMTHTEAFF. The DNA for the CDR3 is TGTGCCTGGAGTGTAATGACCCACACTGAAGCTTTCTTT.

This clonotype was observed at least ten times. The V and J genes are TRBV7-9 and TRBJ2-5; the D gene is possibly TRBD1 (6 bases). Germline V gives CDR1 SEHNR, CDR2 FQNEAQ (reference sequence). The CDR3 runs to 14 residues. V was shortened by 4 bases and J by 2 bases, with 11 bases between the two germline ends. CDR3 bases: TGTGCCAGCAGCTCGGGACAACCTCAAGAGACCCAGTACTTC. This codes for CASSSGQPQETQYF.

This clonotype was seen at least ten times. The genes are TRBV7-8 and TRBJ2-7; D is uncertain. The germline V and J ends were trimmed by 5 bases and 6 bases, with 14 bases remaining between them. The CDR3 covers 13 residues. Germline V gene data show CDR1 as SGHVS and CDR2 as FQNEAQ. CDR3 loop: CASSGFREGEQYF. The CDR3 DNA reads TGTGCCAGCAGCGGTTTCCGAGAAGGCGAGCAGTACTTC. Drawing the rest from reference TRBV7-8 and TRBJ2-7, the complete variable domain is GAGVSQSPRYKVAKRGQDVALRCDPISGHVSLFWYQQALGQGPEFLTYFQNEAQLDKSGLPSDRFFAERPEGSVSTLKIQRTQQEDSAVYLCASSGFREGEQYFGPGTRLTVT.